These 3 T cell receptor beta chains were all obtained from the same sample, sequenced in a study of vaccination effects on CD4 cells after COVID-19. ViraFEST assay sequencing came after antigen-specific CD4+ T cells were expanded with viral peptide pools. Culture lasted under 13 days before CD4+ T cell isolation. Absence of prior SARS-CoV-2 infection characterized the vaccine recipients, who showed negative nucleocapsid antibodies. These receptors' targets are unknown. This table comes from immunoSEQ multiplex PCR, and its TCRdb copy is limited to in-frame clones, with some not included. The sample lists tens of thousands of clones, approximately 70% occurring once. Source: CD4+ T cells from PBMCs cultured with HCoV-NL63 spike peptides, taken before COVID-19 vaccination. Every receptor here comes from a human donor who received a COVID-19 vaccine.

This chain links TRBV4-2 with TRBJ1-1; D might be TRBD1 (6 bases). The germline gives CDR1 LGHNA, CDR2 YNFKEQ. Trimming took off 5 bases at V and 1 base at J, with 20 bases between the two ends. The CDR3 length is 17 residues. CDR3 region: CASSTSEAGVGNTEAFF. CDR3 nucleotides: TGTGCCAGCAGCACAAGCGAGGCAGGGGTAGGGAACACTGAAGCTTTCTTT.

This clone was recorded a few times. The chain couples TRBV9 to TRBJ1-2, with D unresolved. The ends were cut back, 0 bases at V and 6 bases at J, with 15 bases in the middle. CDR1 and CDR2 (germline): SGDLS, YYNGEE. This CDR3 is built from 15 residues. CDR3 residues: CASSVGAAVWDGYTF. In DNA, the CDR3 is TGTGCCAGCAGCGTAGGCGCAGCGGTGTGGGATGGCTACACCTTC.

The V gene is TRBV11-3, the J gene TRBJ2-3, with 8 nucleotides matching TRBD1. The V segment lost 2 bases and the J segment 5 bases; nucleotides outside the gene matches: 6. Germline V gives CDR1 SGHNT, CDR2 YENEEA. The CDR3 totals 15 residues. CDR3 sequence (DNA): TGTGCCAGCAGCTTATCCCAGGGGGCGGTAGATACGCAGTATTTT. Protein: CASSLSQGAVDTQYF.